The entry that follows covers one TCR beta chain sequence. Its matching antigen is unknown. This sample was taken from a study of CD8 T cells in ankylosing spondylitis. Study findings and constraints: Disease-linked clones were found to be CD8+ and relatively rare in peripheral blood. Earlier authors reported some of these motif variants in reactive arthritis synovial fluid and blood. Apparently characteristic of ankylosing spondylitis blood was a TCR beta motif (fewer than ten highly homologous variants). Disease-linked clones reportedly showed significant enrichment in matched ankylosing spondylitis synovial fluid.

By quantitative 5'-RACE with molecular barcodes, the TCR beta libraries were made. MiXCR, applied by TCRdb to the 5' RACE reads, yields one record per CDR3 protein. The table shows 200,000 to 250,000 distinct CDR3 sequences, with 15% to 20% occurring only once. The sequence was collected from a male donor with ankylosing spondylitis. The sequencing sample was made of blood, either unsorted or a sorted T cell fraction (not recorded which).

This CDR3 is CASSVWGQGYSGNTIYF. The DNA for the CDR3 is TGTGCCAGCAGTGTCTGGGGACAGGGATACTCTGGAAACACCATATATTTT. This chain joins TRBV2 and TRBJ1-3; 9 positions agree with TRBD1. The germline CDR1 and CDR2 sequences are SNHLY and FYNNEI. This CDR3 has 17 residues. V gave up 4 bases and J gave up 0 bases; unmatched junction bases: 7.